This paragraph covers one T cell receptor beta chain sequence. Germline V lookup: CDR1 SGHRS, CDR2 YFSETQ. The CDR3 sequence is 14 residues long. V was pared by 5 bases and J by 5 bases, with 4 bases of the junction left unmatched. This record belongs to a study of graft-versus-host responses after intestinal transplantation. Whole-study context: Those transplanted obtained multivisceral, liver-intestinal, or isolated intestinal grafts. Every one of the recipients received anti-thymocyte globulin induction and afterwards took tacrolimus and steroids for 3 to 4 years.

Plated together were roughly 200,000 CFSE-labeled responder cells and roughly 200,000 irradiated, violet-dye-labeled stimulator cells. Generated by immunoSEQ multiplex PCR, the TCRdb table keeps only in-frame clones and is missing some. The sample has some 9,800 clones, under 35% seen once. Study results and caveats: Circulating GvH clone levels at their peak were associated with HvG declines (early post-transplant).

This receptor was identified in a human patient who was an organ donor for intestinal transplantation. The source was alloreactive CD4+ T cells from a mixed lymphocyte reaction culture, collected before transplantation. Regarding subset: CFSE-low proliferating T cells sorted from roughly 6-day pre-transplant mixed lymphocyte reaction (GvH or HvG direction). This sequence joins TRBV5-1 and TRBJ2-1; 10 bases map to TRBD2. In DNA form, the CDR3 reads TGCGCCAGCAGTCCTCTAGCGGGGGACAATGAGCAGTTCTTC. Residues: CASSPLAGDNEQFF.